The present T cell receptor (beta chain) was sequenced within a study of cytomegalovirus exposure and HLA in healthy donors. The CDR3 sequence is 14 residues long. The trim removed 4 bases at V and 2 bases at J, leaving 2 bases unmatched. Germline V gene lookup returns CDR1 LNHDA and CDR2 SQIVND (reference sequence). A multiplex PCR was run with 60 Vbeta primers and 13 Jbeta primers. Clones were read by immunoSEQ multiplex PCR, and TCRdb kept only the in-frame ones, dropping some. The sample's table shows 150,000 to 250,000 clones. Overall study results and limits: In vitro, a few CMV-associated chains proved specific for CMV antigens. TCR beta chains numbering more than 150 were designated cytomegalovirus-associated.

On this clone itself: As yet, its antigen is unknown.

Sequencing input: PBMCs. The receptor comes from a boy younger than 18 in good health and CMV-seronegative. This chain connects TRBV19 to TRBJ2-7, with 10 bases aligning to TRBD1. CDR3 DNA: TGTGCCAGTAGTAGGGACAGGGGTGCCTACGAGCAGTACTTC. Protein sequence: CASSRDRGAYEQYF.